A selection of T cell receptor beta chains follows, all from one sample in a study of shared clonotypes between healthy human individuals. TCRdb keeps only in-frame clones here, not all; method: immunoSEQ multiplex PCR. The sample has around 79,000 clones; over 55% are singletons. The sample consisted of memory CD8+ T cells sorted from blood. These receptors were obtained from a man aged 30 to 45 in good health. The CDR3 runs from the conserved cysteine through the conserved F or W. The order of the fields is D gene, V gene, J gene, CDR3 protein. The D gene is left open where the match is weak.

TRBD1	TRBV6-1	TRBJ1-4	CASSVTGSGGEKLFF
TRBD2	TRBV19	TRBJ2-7	CASSGTSGGRYEQYF
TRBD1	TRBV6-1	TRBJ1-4	CASSVGQGGNEKLFF
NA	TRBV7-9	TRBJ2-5	CASSFRVQETQYF
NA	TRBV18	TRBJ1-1	CASSRGGMNTEAFF
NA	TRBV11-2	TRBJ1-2	CASSLTQTAYGYTF
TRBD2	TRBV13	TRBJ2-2	CASSSAGGRTGELFF
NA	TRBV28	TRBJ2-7	CASTGDSYEQYF
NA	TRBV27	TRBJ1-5	CASSFQGINQPQHF
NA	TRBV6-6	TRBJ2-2	CASTRGGGNTGELFF
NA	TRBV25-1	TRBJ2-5	CASSGGGQGQETQYF
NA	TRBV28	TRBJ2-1	CASSFWGEQFF
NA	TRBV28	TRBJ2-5	CASSLPGTPGLETQYF
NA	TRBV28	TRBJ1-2	CASQDRYQSGGLRYGYTF
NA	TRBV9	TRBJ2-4	CASSVHGSADIQYF
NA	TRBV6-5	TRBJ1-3	CATSQGSSGNTIYF
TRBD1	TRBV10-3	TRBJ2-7	CATGTGMSYEQYF
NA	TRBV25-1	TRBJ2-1	CASSGPGHNEQFF
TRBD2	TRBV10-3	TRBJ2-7	CAIGLAEIYEQYF
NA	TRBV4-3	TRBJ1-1	CASSQIGNTEAFF
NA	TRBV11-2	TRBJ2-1	CASSSWDGDEQFF
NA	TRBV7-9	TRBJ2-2	CASSLRVTGELFF
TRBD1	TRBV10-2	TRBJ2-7	CASSRTGVGEQYF
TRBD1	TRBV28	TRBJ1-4	CASRPSGQGEGEKLFF